This T cell receptor (beta chain) was retrieved from a study of graft-versus-host responses after intestinal transplantation. Germline-derived CDR1 and CDR2 are SGDLS and YYNGEE. The CDR3 spans 16 residues. V was pared by 0 bases and J by 4 bases, with 6 bases of the junction left unmatched. Some clones are missing from TCRdb's copy, which holds only in-frame ones; the method was immunoSEQ multiplex PCR. The sample records some 64,000 clones, approximately 90% being singletons. With respect to this clone: Antigen: not known.

This TCR was sampled from a human donor who was the organ donor for an intestinal transplant. This sample comprised unstimulated CD8+ T cells sorted from spleen or lymph node cells, obtained before transplant. This chain uses TRBV9 with TRBJ2-1; 8 bases match TRBD2. The CDR3 here is CASSVGPGGEYNEQFF. The CDR3 DNA reads TGTGCCAGCAGCGTAGGACCGGGAGGGGAATACAATGAGCAGTTCTTC.